A selection of T cell receptor beta chains follows, all from one sample in a study of monozygotic twins with inflammatory bowel disease. TCRdb reprocessed the 5' RACE reads, keeping one entry per CDR3 protein, no DNA. The sample table sets out 140,000 to 150,000 distinct CDR3 sequences. The sample taken for sequencing was blood. These receptors came from a human donor with ulcerative colitis or Crohn's disease, or a healthy co-twin of an affected twin (not recorded which). The CDR3 runs from the conserved cysteine through the conserved F or W.

j_call v_call cdr3_aa
TRBJ1-5 TRBV27 CASSSRDGFYSNQPQHF
TRBJ2-7 TRBV12-3/TRBV12-4 CASSRAGGYEQYF
TRBJ2-7 TRBV20-1 CSASLWPGAYEQYF
TRBJ2-2 TRBV6-1 CASTRGAIETTGELFF
TRBJ2-5 TRBV5-1 CASSTDSGETQYF
TRBJ2-7 TRBV7-7 CASSIGQGGYEQYF
TRBJ1-2 TRBV29-1 CSVERTAENYGYTF
TRBJ1-2 TRBV5-4 CASSAAGVGGYTF
TRBJ2-1 TRBV5-6 CASSWTTSGAIYNEQFF
TRBJ1-1 TRBV7-9 CASSGWTEAFF
TRBJ2-7 TRBV20-1 CSARVEKVPRDEQYF
TRBJ1-2 TRBV27 CASSSQRQGYYGYTF
TRBJ2-6 TRBV20-1 CSARERGTGANVLTF
TRBJ1-1 TRBV7-6 CASSISGTAGAFF
TRBJ2-3 TRBV15 CATSRRTQGDTDTQYF
TRBJ2-7 TRBV5-1 CASSLATGHEQYF
TRBJ2-1 TRBV28 CASKLNNEQFF
TRBJ1-5 TRBV19 CASSIVGGTGTQHF
TRBJ2-1 TRBV5-1 CSSSPLLAGELDNEQLF
TRBJ1-1 TRBV5-1 CASSLVGFGTEAFF
TRBJ2-2 TRBV20-1 CSARDHRTSGSNTGELFF
TRBJ1-4 TRBV7-2 CASSDTGTSNEKLFF
TRBJ1-5 TRBV20-1 CSAPNATGGVNQPQHF
TRBJ2-7 TRBV5-1 CASSLVGGSSYEQYF
TRBJ2-2 TRBV20-1 CSAELARWTGELFF
TRBJ2-1 TRBV10-2 CASSELAGGEQFF
TRBJ1-5 TRBV5-5 CASSSNHGSLNQPQHF
TRBJ2-7 TRBV20-1 CSASESAFADF
TRBJ2-1 TRBV27 CASSNLQGASGVNEQFF
TRBJ2-1 TRBV7-3 CASSGLGLGNEQFF
TRBJ2-2 TRBV6-5 CASSYSGGGELFF
TRBJ2-5 TRBV20-1 CSARFTRFAGETQYF
TRBJ2-7 TRBV6-2/TRBV6-3 CAIASGRRYEQYF
TRBJ2-6 TRBV6-5 CASSYSGFSSGANVLTF
TRBJ2-7 TRBV20-1 CSGRGALTDYEQYF
TRBJ2-3 TRBV7-9 CASSPTSPAGTDTQYF
TRBJ1-2 TRBV5-1 CASNLDGYGYTF
TRBJ2-1 TRBV29-1 CSVSVGGEQFF
TRBJ2-7 TRBV18 CASSPPGGSSYEQYF